The entry that follows covers one T cell receptor (beta chain) sequence. The antigen remains undetermined. The CDR3 totals 16 residues. V gave up 0 bases and J gave up 0 bases, with 10 bases separating them. CDR1 and CDR2 from the germline V gene are SGHRS and YFSETQ. These data are taken from a study of T cells in Graves' hyperthyroidism and ophthalmopathy. Overall study results and limits: Most thyroid clonotypes with frequency above 0.001 were detected in blood.

TCR beta CDR3 sequences were amplified from RNA transcripts. First-round RT-PCR with HTBI primers amplified the TCR CDR3 region. A single record per CDR3 protein comes from TCRdb applying MiXCR to the multiplex PCR reads. Here the sample spans hundreds of thousands of distinct CDR3 sequences, under 25% being singletons. The receptor was derived from a man aged 30 to 45 with Graves' ophthalmopathy. The sample consisted of blood. This sequence joins TRBV5-1 and TRBJ1-3; D gene unclear. This CDR3 is CASSLGQLASGNTIYF. CDR3 bases: TGCGCCAGCAGCTTGGGGCAGCTAGCCTCTGGAAACACCATATATTTT.